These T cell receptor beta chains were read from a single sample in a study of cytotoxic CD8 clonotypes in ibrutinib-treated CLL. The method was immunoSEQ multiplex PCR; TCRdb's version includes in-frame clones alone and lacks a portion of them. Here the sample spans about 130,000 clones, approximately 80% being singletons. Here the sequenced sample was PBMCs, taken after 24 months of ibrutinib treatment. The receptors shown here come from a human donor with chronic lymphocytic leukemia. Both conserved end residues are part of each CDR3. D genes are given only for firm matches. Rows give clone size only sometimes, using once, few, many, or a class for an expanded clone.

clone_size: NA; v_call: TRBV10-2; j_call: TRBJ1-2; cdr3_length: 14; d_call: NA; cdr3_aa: CASTGSGENYGYTF; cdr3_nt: TGCGCCAGCACCGGGTCGGGGGAGAACTATGGCTACACCTTC
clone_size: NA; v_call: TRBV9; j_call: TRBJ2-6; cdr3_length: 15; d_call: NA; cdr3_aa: CASSPDMAGANVLTF; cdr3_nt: TGTGCCAGCAGCCCAGACATGGCCGGGGCCAACGTCCTGACTTTC
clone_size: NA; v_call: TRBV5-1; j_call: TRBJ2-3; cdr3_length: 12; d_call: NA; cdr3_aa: CASSLGGDTQYF; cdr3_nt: TGCGCCAGCAGCTTGGGCGGGGATACGCAGTATTTT
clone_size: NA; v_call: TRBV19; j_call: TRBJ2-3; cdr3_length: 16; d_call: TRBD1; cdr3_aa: CASSTDRGLGTDTQYF; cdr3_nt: TGTGCCAGTAGTACGGACAGGGGTTTGGGGACAGATACGCAGTATTTT
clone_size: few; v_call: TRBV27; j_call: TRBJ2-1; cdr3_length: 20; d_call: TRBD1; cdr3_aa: CASSSRYRTGARGGGNEQFF; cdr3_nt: TGTGCCAGCAGTTCAAGGTATCGGACAGGGGCCCGCGGGGGAGGGAATGAGCAGTTCTTC
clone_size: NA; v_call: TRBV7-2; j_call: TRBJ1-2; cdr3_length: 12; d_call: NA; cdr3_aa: CASSSLGYGYTF; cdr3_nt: TGTGCCAGCAGCTCATTGGGCTATGGCTACACCTTC
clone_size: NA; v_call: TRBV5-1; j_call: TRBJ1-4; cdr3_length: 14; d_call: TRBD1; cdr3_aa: CASSPGTETEKLFF; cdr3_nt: TGCGCCAGCAGCCCCGGGACAGAGACTGAAAAACTGTTTTTT
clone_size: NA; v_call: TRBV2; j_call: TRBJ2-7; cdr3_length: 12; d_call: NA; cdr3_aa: CASTERGYEQYF; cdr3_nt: TGTGCCAGCACCGAGAGGGGCTACGAGCAGTACTTC
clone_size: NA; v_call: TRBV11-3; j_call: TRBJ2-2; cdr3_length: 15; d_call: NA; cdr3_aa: CASSPRDRGSGELFF; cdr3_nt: TGTGCCAGCAGCCCGCGGGACAGAGGGTCCGGGGAGCTGTTTTTT
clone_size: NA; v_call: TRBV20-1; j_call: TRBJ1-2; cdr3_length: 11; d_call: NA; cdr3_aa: CSARDVYGYTF; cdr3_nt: TGCAGTGCTAGAGACGTCTATGGCTACACCTTC
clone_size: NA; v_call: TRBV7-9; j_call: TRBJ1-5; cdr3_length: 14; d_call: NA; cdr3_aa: CASSPQGGNQPQHF; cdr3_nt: TGTGCCAGCAGCCCACAGGGCGGCAATCAGCCCCAGCATTTT
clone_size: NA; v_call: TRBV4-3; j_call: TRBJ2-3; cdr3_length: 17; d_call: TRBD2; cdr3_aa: CASSQSSRGGSTDTQYF; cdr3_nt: TGCGCCAGCAGCCAATCGTCGCGGGGGGGAAGCACAGATACGCAGTATTTT
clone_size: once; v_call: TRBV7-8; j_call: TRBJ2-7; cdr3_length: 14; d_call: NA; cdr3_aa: CASTTTGSLLEQYF; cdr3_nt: TGTGCCAGCACGACTACAGGGTCACTCTTGGAGCAGTACTTC
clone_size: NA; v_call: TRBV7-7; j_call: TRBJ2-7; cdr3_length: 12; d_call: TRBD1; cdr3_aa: CASSRGLGEQYF; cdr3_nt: TGTGCTTCTTCCAGGGGGCTTGGCGAGCAGTACTTC
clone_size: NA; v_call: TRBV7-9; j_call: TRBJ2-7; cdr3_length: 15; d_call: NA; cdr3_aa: CASSLDRVLVNEQYF; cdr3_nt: TGTGCCAGCAGCTTAGACAGGGTATTGGTGAACGAGCAGTACTTC
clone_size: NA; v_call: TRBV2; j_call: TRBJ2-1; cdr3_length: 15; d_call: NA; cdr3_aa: CASSEEAVLYNEQFF; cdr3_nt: TGTGCCAGCAGTGAAGAGGCAGTTCTATACAATGAGCAGTTCTTC
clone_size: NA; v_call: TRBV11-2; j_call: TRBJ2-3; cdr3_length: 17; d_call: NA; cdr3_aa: CASSFRGLRGGTDTQYF; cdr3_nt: TGTGCCAGCAGCTTTAGGGGCCTGCGCGGGGGCACAGATACGCAGTATTTT
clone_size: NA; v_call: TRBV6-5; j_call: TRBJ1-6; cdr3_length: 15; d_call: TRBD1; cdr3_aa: CASSYPGQGGSPLHF; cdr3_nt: TGTGCCAGCAGTTACCCCGGACAGGGTGGTTCACCCCTCCACTTT
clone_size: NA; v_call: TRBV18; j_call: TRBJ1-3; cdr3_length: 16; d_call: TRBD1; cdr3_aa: CASSRDSPVSGNTIYF; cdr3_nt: TGTGCCAGCTCACGGGACAGCCCAGTCTCTGGAAACACCATATATTTT
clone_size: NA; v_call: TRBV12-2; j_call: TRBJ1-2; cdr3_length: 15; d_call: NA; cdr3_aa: CASQPAGGPNYGYTF; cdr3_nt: TGTGCAAGCCAACCTGCGGGGGGGCCTAACTATGGCTACACCTTC
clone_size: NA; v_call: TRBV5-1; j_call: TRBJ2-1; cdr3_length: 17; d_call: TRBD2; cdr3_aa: CASSSAQLAGAYNEQFF; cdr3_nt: TGCGCCAGCAGCTCAGCCCAACTAGCGGGGGCTTACAATGAGCAGTTCTTC
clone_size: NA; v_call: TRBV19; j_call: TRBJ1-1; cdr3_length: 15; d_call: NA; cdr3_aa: CASSPRRVPNTEAFF; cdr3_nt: TGTGCCAGTAGTCCCCGGCGGGTACCGAACACTGAAGCTTTCTTT
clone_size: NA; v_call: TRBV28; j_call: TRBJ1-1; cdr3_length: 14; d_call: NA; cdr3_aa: CASSFIGSDTEAFF; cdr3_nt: TGTGCCAGCAGTTTTATAGGGTCTGACACTGAAGCTTTCTTT